This record looks at one T cell receptor (beta chain) sequence and its context. Its binding antigen is unknown. No much larger clonotype is one base removed from it; base qualities were not supplied. This specimen belongs to a study of cytomegalovirus exposure and HLA in healthy donors (dated by TCRdb to about 2017). Regarding the research as a whole: In an earlier analysis of about 560 of the donors, 250 to 350 Gb of sequence data and approximately 100 million unique TCR beta sequences from about 179 million T cells were reported. An early release that covered about 600 HLA-typed donors contained approximately 320 gigabases of sequencing data and around 85 million unique TCR sequences. Among the roughly 400 genotyped donors, approximately 76% belonged to the genetic ancestry cluster associated with self-reported Caucasian donors. The study aimed to test whether cataloging public T cell receptors could reveal signatures of past pathogen exposure. Using immunosequencing, the study profiled T cell repertoires from about 620 subjects and related those repertoires to cytomegalovirus serostatus. A separate validation cohort of 100 to 150 different subjects was used in addition to the 666-subject first cohort. To predict cytomegalovirus infection status, the study brought together high-throughput TCR immunosequencing, statistical association of individual TCRs with disease status, and machine learning. In a later analysis, previously published TCR beta repertoires from more than 500 donors were re-analyzed and high-resolution HLA genotyping was added so that TCR occurrence patterns could be studied. The later analysis used no new phenotypic data to find candidate immune exposures, relying instead on TCR beta sequences and their occurrence across donors. An earlier analysis of a few hundred of the donors applied high-throughput TCR beta sequencing to assess whether each TCR beta V gene segment acted as functional or pseudogenic. Donor age, sex, ethnicity and CMV serostatus were compiled together with the repertoire data. A later genetic analysis took genome-wide SNP genotypes for about 55% of the 666 donors and used that subset as a discovery cohort. Every repertoire in the discovery cohort had been generated on one and the same sequencing platform. HLA typing included class I and class II loci at four-digit resolution. The number of typed donors differed by locus: about 620-640 for A, B, C, DRB1 and DQB1; approximately 520 for DQA1; about 600 for DPA1; and around 490 for DPB1. Four or five DR-DQ haplotypes were handled as single units for association and clustering because linkage in the cohort was strong. Across approximately 420 genotyped donors of the cohort, an average of about 240,000 unique TCR beta nucleotide sequences per donor were sequenced, and 15% to 20% of those sequences were non-productive. Study-wide conclusions, independent of this receptor: Because counts were too low, roughly 17 rarely observed V segments, including chromosome 9 orphons, were left out of the earlier analysis of a few hundred of the donors. In this cohort, only TCR beta chains were sequenced, and detectable features were limited by the absence of alpha or paired-chain data. Most TCR sequences were seen in very few donors, while some public TCRs were found in many individuals. Linkage disequilibrium might explain the correlated functional status among segregating V segments, but an unknown experimental factor could not be ruled out. A further reported finding was that TCR beta sequences accurately predicted the HLA-A and HLA-B alleles for most subjects in the first cohort. In vitro tests confirmed that a few of the cytomegalovirus-associated TCR beta chains recognize cytomegalovirus antigens. CMV serostatus was the only immune exposure information available for the cohort. The 87-base-pair reads could not distinguish some IMGT-functional V segments, including TRBV6-2 and TRBV6-3, so those segments were excluded. A later analysis reported that several top co-occurrence clusters appeared linked to parvovirus B19, influenza, CMV and Epstein-Barr virus. Broadly in line with IMGT annotations, most TCR beta V segments showed up in productive rearrangements about 87% or about 30% of the time in an earlier analysis of approximately 600 of the donors. It was suggested by the authors that the approach could potentially be generalized to other disease states and immunological phenotypes. Strong co-occurrence of HLA alleles, especially DR and DQ, made assigning TCR associations to individual alleles difficult. A total of 164 TCR beta chains were listed by the study as associated with cytomegalovirus. In both the original and validation cohorts, the classifier was reported to diagnose cytomegalovirus status with high specificity and sensitivity. The sequencing pipeline was judged likely to have produced a cluster of highly shared sequence variants as a technical artifact. A later genetic analysis reported fewer N-insertions in productive TCRs among donors in an Asian-associated ancestry cluster than the approximately 670-donor mean. In a later analysis, HLA-associated TCR beta chains were found to be more clonally expanded and to have lower generation probabilities than equally common non-associated chains. According to a later analysis, most CMV-associated TCR beta chains appeared to be HLA-restricted, and the HLA associations seemed to be driven largely by CMV exposure. The presence/absence analyses assumed that sequencing depth was roughly uniform across donors, and that assumption may not be true. A later genetic analysis associated a missense DCLRE1C variant with V-gene and J-gene trimming of TCR beta chains, and an independent cohort replicated the association. According to a later analysis, TCR association rates differed among HLA loci, with DRB1 alleles showing the most associated TCRs and HLA-C alleles showing the fewest. Because HLA typing was unavailable for some donors at each locus, only the typed subset was used in association tests. A later analysis associated some 17,000 TCR beta sequences with specific HLA alleles at a false discovery rate of 0.05.

From a lookup of the germline V gene, CDR1 and CDR2 are ENHRY and SYGVKD. From the cysteine up to the phenylalanine, the CDR3 has a length of 14 residues. Only the CDR3 DNA is retained, 42 bases long and in frame from the first base. Trimming takes 6 bases off V and 1 base off J; junction bases not matched to a gene: 5. The library was built by means of the immunoSEQ multiplex PCR assay. For the multiplex PCR, a mixture combining 60 forward primers for TCR Vbeta segments and 13 reverse primers for TCR Jbeta segments was used. Amplification of the CDR3 region of rearranged TCR beta genes was performed with a multiplex PCR assay on genomic DNA. Amplified TCR beta libraries were sequenced as 87-base-pair reads on the Illumina HiSeq System. The authors processed their data as follows. A later analysis tallied tens of millions of unique TCR beta chains across the roughly 610 repertoires, and some 10 million of those chains were shared by two or more donors. Raw reads were error-corrected and collapsed into unique sequences by a nearest-neighbor algorithm in which closely related sequences were merged to remove PCR and sequencing errors. Alignment of CDR3 sequences to IMGT reference sequences was used to assign V, D and J gene segments. For a sequence to be retained, a match of at least six nucleotides to both a V gene segment and a J gene segment was required. Rearrangements were classified as productive when the CDR3 lacked stop codons and remained in frame with V and J, and all other rearrangements were classified as non-productive. Following IMGT convention, CDR3 was defined as the stretch from the second conserved V-encoded cysteine up to the conserved J-encoded phenylalanine. Sequences without an unambiguous match to a single V gene segment were excluded from the earlier analysis of approximately 600 of the donors. In an earlier analysis of 587 of the donors, V segments were called functional above 56.7% productive rearrangements and were called segregating when the between-donor standard deviation exceeded 5%. A statistical classification framework was built to diagnose cytomegalovirus status from the catalog of TCR beta chain sequences. In a later analysis, TCR nucleotide sequences were compared against IMGT/GENE-DB human TR gene sequences so that V and J genes could be assigned. In a later analysis, CDR3 sequences and most-parsimonious VDJ recombination scenarios were assigned using the TCRdist pipeline. A later analysis defined each TCR beta chain by its CDR3 amino acid sequence plus V-gene family, and excluded reads lacking a unique V-gene family. As a way to deal with suspected cross-contamination and a sequencing artifact, a later analysis dropped hundreds of nucleotide sequences that were highly shared and had low generation probability. A later analysis calculated a clonal expansion index for each public chain from normalized within-repertoire ranks of inferred template counts. In a later analysis, generation probabilities were computed with a VDJ recombination model fitted to out-of-frame rearrangements, and the resulting probabilities were checked against IGoR. Hypergeometric tests were used in a later analysis to score TCR-TCR, TCR-HLA and TCR-CMV co-occurrence, with a repertoire-size bias correction applied to the TCR pairs. In a later analysis, false discovery rates were estimated by permuting HLA or CMV assignments 20 times. A later analysis grouped co-occurring TCRs with DBSCAN, adding TCRdist sequence similarity when clustering within HLA-allele-positive subsets. Co-occurrence clustering excluded repertoires with fewer than 30,000 or more than 120,000 public chains, plus five with anomalous nucleotide sharing. Held by TCRdb, this immuneACCESS table contains in-frame sequences only and omits some clones. Under half of the omission traces to an unresolved V gene where checked; the cause of the rest is unknown. Clone size and V and J calls were adopted from that table, with D and trimming inferred from the DNA. Present in this sample are 150,000 to 200,000 clones, 70% to 90% of which were seen just once. The leading ten clones occupy nearly 2.5% of the sample.

The cohort was made up of approximately 670 healthy bone marrow donors. Cohort members were all nominally healthy when sampled, although unrecorded immune exposures were likely present. The donor tested CMV seronegative and was one of the 352 seronegative cohort members. A peripheral blood sample was collected from each donor, and TCR beta sequencing was performed on peripheral blood mononuclear cells. Genomic DNA extraction from the blood cell samples was performed with the Qiagen DNeasy Blood Extraction Kit. This receptor chain uses TRBV10-3 and TRBJ2-7; 8 bases in between match TRBD2. The TCR originated in a male donor in good health and CMV-seronegative. The sequencing sample was made of PBMCs. At the DNA level, the sequence is TGTGCCATCAGGCCCGGGGGGGTATCCTACGAGCAGTACTTC. Its product reads: CAIRPGGVSYEQYF.